The 12 T cell receptor beta chains below all came from one sample that was sequenced in a study of T cell responses to AZD1222 COVID-19 vaccine. Libraries were prepared by immunoSEQ multiplex PCR; TCRdb keeps only in-frame clonotypes and omits some of them. In the table there are around 130,000 clones, 88% of which are singletons. The starting material was peripheral blood, obtained on day 0 of AZD1222 vaccination. The source is an adult in good health.

A word on this clone: A read error may produce the germline difference seen at one junction end. The rearrangement links TRBV4-2 to TRBJ2-7, with D perhaps TRBD1 or TRBD2 (5 bases each). Germline V gene sequence: CDR1 LGHNA, CDR2 YNFKEQ. The CDR3 spans 15 residues. The CDR3 protein is CVSSQEGGRVGEQYF. CDR3 nucleotides: TGTGTCAGCAGCCAAGAAGGAGGCAGGGTGGGCGAGCAGTACTTC.

This chain uses TRBV29-1 with TRBJ1-1; D perhaps matches TRBD1 (5 bases). This CDR3 is built from 13 residues. Germline lookup yields CDR1 SQVTM and CDR2 ANQGSEA. The V and J ends lost 1 base and 2 bases respectively, with 8 bases between them. The CDR3 spells CSVEGQFNTEAFF. CDR3 in DNA: TGCAGCGTTGAAGGACAGTTCAACACTGAAGCTTTCTTT.

V and J are TRBV19 and TRBJ2-6; 8 bases are shared with TRBD1. The junction had 3 bases not matched to a gene; V was cut back by 5 bases and J by 0 bases. The CDR3 has 16 residues. The germline V gene has CDR1 LNHDA and CDR2 SQIVND (reference sequence). The CDR3 DNA sequence: TGTGCCAGTAGTGTAACAGGGGGCTCTGGGGCCAACGTCCTGACTTTC. This sequence encodes CASSVTGGSGANVLTF. Full variable domain (rest looked up from reference TRBV19 and TRBJ2-6): DGGITQSPKYLFRKEGQNVTLSCEQNLNHDAMYWYRQDPGQGLRLIYYSQIVNDFQKGDIAEGYSVSREKKESFPLTVTSAQKNPTAFYLCASSVTGGSGANVLTFGAGSRLTVL.

The V and J genes are TRBV27 and TRBJ2-1, with D maybe TRBD2 (7 bases). CDR1 and CDR2 from the germline V gene are MNHEY and SMNVEV (reference sequence). Trimming left V 3 bases short and J 0 bases short, with 12 bases between. This CDR3 comprises 16 residues. The CDR3 protein is CASSFWGGASYNEQFF. CDR3 in DNA: TGTGCCAGCAGTTTCTGGGGGGGGGCCTCCTACAATGAGCAGTTCTTC.

The chain links TRBV18 to TRBJ2-2; 11 bases fit TRBD2. Trimming removed 2 bases from V and 1 base from J; junction bases left unmatched: 3. Germline V gene data show CDR1 as KGHSH and CDR2 as LQKENI. The CDR3 totals 17 residues. The CDR3 sequence is CASSPRGTSGNTGELFF. The CDR3 DNA follows: TGTGCCAGCTCACCAAGAGGGACTAGCGGGAACACCGGGGAGCTGTTTTTT.

Remarks on this clone: One junction end does not reproduce the germline sequence, and a read error may be involved. The genes are TRBV19 and TRBJ1-1; TRBD1 might be the D (6 bases). The germline gives CDR1 LNHDA, CDR2 SQIVND (reference sequence). The CDR3 has 14 residues. Here the CDR3 reads CATSDRYLNTEAFF. CDR3 nucleotides: TGTGCCACTAGTGACAGGTATTTGAACACTGAAGCTTTCTTT.

With regard to this clone: Mismatch with germline at one junction end may stem from a read error. V usage is TRBV6-5 and J usage is TRBJ2-7; TRBD1 matches 7 bases. Germline CDR1 and CDR2: MNHEY and SVGAGI. The CDR3 totals 11 residues. CDR3 protein: CASKKGQARFF. In DNA form, the CDR3 reads TGTGCCAGCAAGAAAGGACAGGCGAGGTTCTTC.

The chain carries TRBV11-3 and TRBJ1-2; D is unclear. Between the trimmed V and J ends, which lost 0 bases and 4 bases, there was a span of 12 bases. The CDR3 spans 15 residues. Germline V gene data show CDR1 as SGHNT and CDR2 as YENEEA. CDR3 nucleotide sequence: TGTGCCAGCAGCTTAGATTGCGGTTTGTGCTATGGCTACACCTTC. Translating it yields CASSLDCGLCYGYTF.

This chain links TRBV7-8 with TRBJ1-2, with 8 bases aligning to TRBD1. V trimming: 5 bases; J trimming: 6 bases; junction bases outside the gene matches: 11. Per the germline V gene, CDR1 is SGHVS and CDR2 is FQNEAQ. This CDR3 comprises 15 residues. The CDR3 reads CASSPDRTGSHGYTF. The CDR3 DNA is TGTGCCAGCAGCCCGGACCGGACAGGGTCACATGGCTACACCTTC. The whole variable domain, remainder taken from reference TRBV7-8 and TRBJ1-2, is GAGVSQSPRYKVAKRGQDVALRCDPISGHVSLFWYQQALGQGPEFLTYFQNEAQLDKSGLPSDRFFAERPEGSVSTLKIQRTQQEDSAVYLCASSPDRTGSHGYTFGSGTRLTVV.

The J gene is TRBJ2-2, the V gene TRBV25-1; D possibly corresponds to TRBD2 (5 bases). This CDR3 comprises 14 residues. The germline V gene has CDR1 MGHDK and CDR2 SYGVNS. The ends were cut back, 6 bases at V and 4 bases at J, with 12 bases in the middle. CDR3: CASSPRVRTGELFF. In nucleotides, the CDR3 is TGTGCCAGCAGCCCGCGGGTCCGCACCGGGGAGCTGTTTTTT.

This chain uses TRBV9 with TRBJ1-2; TRBD1 agrees at 7 bases. Trimming took 4 bases from V and 2 from J; bases not matched to a gene: 5. In germline, CDR1 is SGDLS, CDR2 YYNGEE. This CDR3 region has 14 residues. For the CDR3, the DNA is TGTGCCAGCAGCCCCCAGACAGGGAACTATGGCTACACCTTC. Translation: CASSPQTGNYGYTF.

V is TRBV7-2 and J is TRBJ1-5, with D perhaps TRBD1 (5 bases). Trimming cost V 2 bases and J 5 bases, with 13 bases left between them. Germline V gene lookup returns CDR1 SGHTA and CDR2 FQGNSA. The CDR3 sequence is 15 residues long. The CDR3 DNA sequence: TGTGCCAGCAGCTTATGGGGTCAGGGAGATCAGCCCCAGCATTTT. This sequence encodes CASSLWGQGDQPQHF.